The 29 T cell receptor beta chains presented below share a single source sample, sequenced in a study of shared clonotypes between healthy human individuals. Clones were read by immunoSEQ multiplex PCR, and TCRdb kept only the in-frame ones, dropping some. This sample carries hundreds of thousands of clones, about 95% of them seen once, and the ten largest clones take over 0.095%. The naive CD8 subset, CD45RO-negative cells positively selected for CCR7, excluded terminally differentiated effector memory CD45RA+ cells. The specimen was naive CD8+ T cells sorted from blood. The receptors were sampled from a woman aged 30 to 39 in good health.

This clone was counted a single time. The CDR3 protein is CSVETSGDEQFF. CDR3 coding DNA: TGCAGCGTTGAAACTAGCGGGGATGAGCAGTTCTTC. This chain links TRBV29-1 with TRBJ2-1, with 10 bases lining up with TRBD2. J lost 8 bases, V lost 2 bases, and 0 bases had no gene match. The CDR3 runs to 12 residues. CDR1 and CDR2 from the germline V gene are SQVTM and ANQGSEA.

This chain connects TRBV15 to TRBJ2-6; D unresolved. V lost 4 bases and J lost 0, with 10 bases in between. Germline CDR1 and CDR2: LNHNV and YYDKDF (reference sequence). The CDR3 has 16 amino acids. The DNA of the CDR3 is TGTGCCACCAGCACCTATCACGACTCTGGGGCCAACGTCCTGACTTTC. Its translation is CATSTYHDSGANVLTF.

V gene TRBV7-8 combines with J gene TRBJ2-7; D gene ambiguous. V shed 5 bases and J shed 3 bases, with 14 bases lying between them. The CDR3 totals 14 residues. Germline loops: CDR1 SGHVS, CDR2 FQNEAQ. The CDR3 is CASSIGESLYEQYF. The CDR3 nucleotides read TGTGCCAGCAGCATTGGGGAATCCCTCTACGAGCAGTACTTC.

The chain recombines TRBV2 with TRBJ2-7; the D gene is possibly TRBD1 (8 bases). This CDR3 has 17 amino acids. V gave up 5 bases and J gave up 7 bases, with 27 bases separating them. Germline CDR1 reads SNHLY; CDR2 reads FYNNEI. The CDR3 here is CASSQGGTGPTPWEQYF. The CDR3 coding sequence is TGTGCCAGCAGTCAGGGGGGGACAGGCCCCACCCCCTGGGAGCAGTACTTC.

The gene calls are TRBV9 and TRBJ2-2; D could derive from TRBD1 or TRBD2 (5 bases each). Looked up from germline, CDR1 is SGDLS and CDR2 is YYNGEE. This CDR3 is built from 14 residues. Trimming removed 0 bases at V and 9 bases at J, with 12 bases between. CDR3 sequence reads: CASSVGGSVRELFF. The CDR3, as DNA: TGTGCCAGCAGCGTAGGGGGGTCCGTACGGGAGCTGTTTTTT.

Written as DNA, the CDR3 is TGCGCCAGCAGCTTGGACTGGGGGAGTTACAATGAGCAGTTCTTC. Protein sequence: CASSLDWGSYNEQFF. The rearrangement joins TRBV5-1 to TRBJ2-1; D may be TRBD1 or TRBD2 (5 bases each). The CDR3 has 15 amino acids. CDR1 is SGHRS and CDR2 is YFSETQ in the germline V gene. V was pared by 0 bases and J by 4 bases, with 11 bases between.

J is TRBJ2-7 and V is TRBV19; D call uncertain. The CDR3 totals 13 residues. The ends were cut back, 3 bases at V and 2 bases at J, with 8 bases in the middle. In germline, CDR1 is LNHDA, CDR2 SQIVND (reference sequence). CDR3 in amino acids: CASSMSLAYEQYF. DNA of the CDR3: TGTGCCAGTAGTATGAGTCTAGCCTACGAGCAGTACTTC.

This chain links TRBV5-1 with TRBJ2-7; possibly TRBD1 for D (6 bases). The V gene lost 0 bases and the J gene lost 3 bases, with 13 bases spanning the gap. Germline V gene lookup returns CDR1 SGHRS and CDR2 YFSETQ. The length of the CDR3 is 15 residues. The CDR3 is CASSLGRGGDYEQYF. Here the CDR3 DNA reads TGCGCCAGCAGCTTGGGCAGGGGTGGGGACTACGAGCAGTACTTC.

The genes are TRBV7-2 and TRBJ2-1, with a weak D call TRBD2 (7 bases). The V end was cut by 1 base, the J end by 2 bases, with 15 bases between. The germline CDR1 and CDR2 sequences are SGHTA and FQGNSA. There are 17 residues in the CDR3. CDR3 in DNA: TGTGCCAGCAGCTTAGGACTAGGGGGAGGGCCCTACAATGAGCAGTTCTTC. Protein: CASSLGLGGGPYNEQFF.

The chain is built from TRBV7-9 and TRBJ2-1, with D possibly TRBD2 on 6 matching bases. CDR1 and CDR2 (germline): SEHNR, FQNEAQ (reference sequence). This CDR3 region has 14 residues. Deletions cut 4 bases from V and 4 bases from J, with 11 bases between. The CDR3 DNA reads as TGTGCCAGCAGCTGGGACTTGTCATACAATGAGCAGTTCTTC. Translation gives CASSWDLSYNEQFF.

The chain combines TRBV19 with TRBJ2-5, with D possibly TRBD1 on 6 matching bases. The end of the DNA is better explained by TRBJ2-7, so the J call may be wrong. CDR3 length: 14 residues. Looked up from germline, CDR1 is LNHDA and CDR2 is SQIVND (reference sequence). The CDR3 here is CASSPAEGAYEQYF. For the CDR3, the DNA is TGTGCCAGTAGTCCCGCCGAGGGGGCCTACGAGCAGTACTTC.

The rearrangement uses TRBV27 and TRBJ1-5; 7 nucleotides line up with TRBD1. This CDR3 region has 14 residues. From germline, CDR1 is MNHEY and CDR2 SMNVEV (reference sequence). The junction had 5 bases not matched to a gene; V was cut back by 5 bases and J by 4 bases. The CDR3 DNA reads as TGTGCCAGCAGTGCAGGGACAGTGAATCAGCCCCAGCATTTT. It codes for CASSAGTVNQPQHF.

J is TRBJ2-3 and V is TRBV2; unclear D gene. The CDR3 runs 16 residues. V dropped 10 bases and J dropped 0 bases, with 20 bases sitting between them. The V gene's germline CDR1 is SNHLY and CDR2 FYNNEI. Written as DNA, the CDR3 is TGTGCCATCACCCCCCTCCTAGGCCCTAGCACAGATACGCAGTATTTT. Translating gives CAITPLLGPSTDTQYF.

The J gene is TRBJ1-5, the V gene TRBV28; 8 bases align to TRBD1. V trimming: 3 bases; J trimming: 5 bases; junction bases outside the gene matches: 9. CDR3 length: 16 amino acids. Germline CDR1 and CDR2: MDHEN and SYDVKM. The chain's CDR3 is CASSFFPGQGDQPQHF. The CDR3, as DNA: TGTGCCAGCAGTTTTTTCCCCGGACAGGGAGATCAGCCCCAGCATTTT.

The chain has TRBV30 and TRBJ2-7; TRBD1 matches at 7 bases. V gave up 4 bases and J gave up 3 bases; unmatched junction bases: 6. Germline assignment: CDR1 GTSNPN and CDR2 SVGIG (reference sequence). The CDR3 length is 13 residues. The CDR3 protein is CAWTQGDDYEQYF. The CDR3 DNA reads as TGTGCCTGGACCCAGGGGGATGACTACGAGCAGTACTTC.

The chain carries TRBV7-9 and TRBJ1-5, with a possible D match to TRBD1 (6 bases). The CDR3 has 15 amino acids. Germline assignment: CDR1 SEHNR and CDR2 FQNEAQ (reference sequence). V was shortened by 5 bases and J by 6 bases, with 17 bases between the two germline ends. The chain's CDR3 is CASSSSGASSQPQHF. The DNA of the CDR3 is TGTGCCAGCAGCAGTTCGGGGGCATCCAGTCAGCCCCAGCATTTT.

DNA for the CDR3: TGCAGCGCACCCATCCCTGAAGGGGTGGGTGAGCAGTTCTTC. It yields the protein CSAPIPEGVGEQFF. V usage is TRBV29-1 and J usage is TRBJ2-1; TRBD1 is a possible D gene (5 bases). CDR1 SQVTM and CDR2 ANQGSEA come from the germline V gene. This CDR3 contains 14 residues. Trimming stripped 7 bases from V and 9 bases from J, with 22 bases between.

This clone turned up a few times. The chain recombines TRBV7-8 with TRBJ1-5, with D possibly TRBD1 on 6 matching bases. The V end lost 4 bases, the J end lost 2 bases, and 9 bases lay between the germline ends. Germline values: CDR1 SGHVS, CDR2 FQNEAQ. The CDR3 contains 14 residues. The CDR3: CASSSHRGNQPQHF. CDR3 DNA sequence: TGTGCCAGCAGCTCACACAGGGGCAATCAGCCCCAGCATTTT.

The V and J genes are TRBV27 and TRBJ2-1; a possible D gene is TRBD1 (6 bases). The V gene lost 6 bases and the J gene lost 4 bases, with 19 bases spanning the gap. This CDR3 has 16 amino acids. CDR1 is MNHEY and CDR2 is SMNVEV in the germline V gene (reference sequence). CDR3 amino acids: CASRPLRDKRYNEQFF. For the CDR3, the DNA is TGTGCCAGCAGACCACTCCGGGACAAGCGTTACAATGAGCAGTTCTTC.

On this clone itself: The same CDR3 arises from other DNA sequences in this sample as well. CDR3 DNA sequence: TGTGCCAGCAGCTTGGGGGCCGGCTCCTACGAGCAGTACTTC. It encodes CASSLGAGSYEQYF. The V gene is TRBV5-4, the J gene TRBJ2-7; D not resolved. Looked up from germline, CDR1 is SGHNT and CDR2 is YYREEE (reference sequence). Trimming shortened V by 0 bases and J by 0 bases, and 7 bases separated the two germline ends. The CDR3 has 14 residues.

To note about this clone: Within the sample, other DNA sequences also encode this same CDR3. This sequence joins TRBV27 and TRBJ2-7, with 7 bases identical to TRBD2. CDR3 length equals 13 residues. V was pared by 4 bases and J by 1 base, with 1 base of the junction left unmatched. Germline CDR1 and CDR2: MNHEY and SMNVEV (reference sequence). The CDR3 DNA reads as TGTGCCAGCAGTTGGGGGGGATCCTACGAGCAGTACTTC. Protein sequence: CASSWGGSYEQYF.

The chain employs TRBV7-9 and TRBJ2-7; D is unclear. The germline gives CDR1 SEHNR, CDR2 FQNEAQ (reference sequence). The CDR3 consists of 13 residues. Trimming shortened V by 5 bases and J by 5 bases, and 13 bases separated the two germline ends. CDR3 loop: CASSPSTNHEQYF. CDR3 sequence (DNA): TGTGCCAGCAGCCCGTCTACCAACCACGAGCAGTACTTC.

In nucleotides, the CDR3 is TGTGCCAGTACCATACACCGGGACAGTAACTATGGCTACACCTTC. Protein product: CASTIHRDSNYGYTF. V usage is TRBV19 and J usage is TRBJ1-2, with 7 bases identical to TRBD1. Germline V gives CDR1 LNHDA, CDR2 SQIVND (reference sequence). The CDR3 consists of 15 residues. Germline trimming cut 7 bases from V and 1 base from J; bases unmatched to any gene: 9.

The V gene is TRBV11-2, the J gene TRBJ2-1; D gene ambiguous. Germline CDR1 is SGHAT and CDR2 is FQNNGV. CDR3 size: 13 residues. V was cut by 3 bases and J by 6 bases, with 9 bases left in between. CDR3: CASSFTGTNEQFF. The CDR3 coding sequence is TGTGCCAGCAGCTTTACCGGAACCAATGAGCAGTTCTTC.

This rearrangement joins TRBV7-8 to TRBJ2-7, with 7 bases that match TRBD2. This CDR3 is built from 13 residues. Germline V gives CDR1 SGHVS, CDR2 FQNEAQ. V was pared by 5 bases and J by 5 bases, with 6 bases of the junction left unmatched. This chain's CDR3 is CASSVGLGNEQYF. The CDR3 DNA reads as TGTGCCAGCAGCGTCGGACTAGGTAACGAGCAGTACTTC. Drawing the rest from reference TRBV7-8 and TRBJ2-7, the complete variable domain is GAGVSQSPRYKVAKRGQDVALRCDPISGHVSLFWYQQALGQGPEFLTYFQNEAQLDKSGLPSDRFFAERPEGSVSTLKIQRTQQEDSAVYLCASSVGLGNEQYFGPGTRLTVT.

The CDR3 protein is CASSLLAGPSYEQYF. CDR3 coding DNA: TGTGCCAGCAGCCTTCTAGCGGGTCCTTCCTACGAGCAGTACTTC. The chain recombines TRBV14 with TRBJ2-7; 8 nucleotides align to TRBD2. Losses at the gene ends were 4 bases for V and 1 base for J; bases not matched to a gene: 6. The CDR3 is 15 residues long. Germline-derived CDR1 and CDR2 are SGHDN and FVKESK.

This chain uses TRBV27 with TRBJ2-7; TRBD2 agrees at 8 bases. J was trimmed by 5 bases and V by 6 bases; bases with no gene match: 12. Per germline, CDR1 MNHEY and CDR2 SMNVEV (reference sequence). The CDR3 totals 15 residues. Here the CDR3 reads CASRPIAGRPNEQYF. The CDR3 DNA is TGTGCCAGCAGACCTATAGCGGGACGGCCCAACGAGCAGTACTTC.

The genes are TRBV28 and TRBJ2-7; the match to TRBD1 covers 9 bases. This CDR3 spans 14 amino acids. J was trimmed by 3 bases and V by 5 bases; bases with no gene match: 5. From germline, CDR1 is MDHEN and CDR2 SYDVKM. The CDR3, as DNA: TGTGCCAGCAGTGTAGGGACAGGGTACTACGAGCAGTACTTC. This encodes CASSVGTGYYEQYF. Based on the CDR3 plus reference TRBV28 and TRBJ2-7, the full variable domain is DVKVTQSSRYLVKRTGEKVFLECVQDMDHENMFWYRQDPGLGLRLIYFSYDVKMKEKGDIPEGYSVSREKKERFSLILESASTNQTSMYLCASSVGTGYYEQYFGPGTRLTVT.

The chain couples TRBV5-6 to TRBJ1-2; D gene ambiguous. V lost 6 bases and J lost 5, with 29 bases in between. This CDR3 has 18 residues. CDR1 is SGHDT, CDR2 YYEEEE, per germline. The CDR3 coding sequence is TGTGCCAGCACTCTCCCCCCCTTTCAAGACACCTCTGGGTATGGCTACACCTTC. It yields the protein CASTLPPFQDTSGYGYTF. The full variable domain, completed using reference TRBV5-6 and TRBJ1-2, is DAGVTQSPTHLIKTRGQQVTLRCSPKSGHDTVSWYQQALGQGPQFIFQYYEEEERQRGNFPDRFSGHQFPNYSSELNVNALLLGDSALYLCASTLPPFQDTSGYGYTFGSGTRLTVV.